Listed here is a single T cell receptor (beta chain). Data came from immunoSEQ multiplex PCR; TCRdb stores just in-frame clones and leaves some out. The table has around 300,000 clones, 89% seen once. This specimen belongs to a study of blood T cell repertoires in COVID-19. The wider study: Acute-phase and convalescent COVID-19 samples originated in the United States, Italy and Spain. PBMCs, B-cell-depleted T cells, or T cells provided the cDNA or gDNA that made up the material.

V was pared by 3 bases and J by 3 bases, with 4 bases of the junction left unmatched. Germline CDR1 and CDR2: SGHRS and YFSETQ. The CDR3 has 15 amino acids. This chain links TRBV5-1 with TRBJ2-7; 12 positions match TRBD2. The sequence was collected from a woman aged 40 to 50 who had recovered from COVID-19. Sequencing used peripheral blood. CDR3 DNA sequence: TGCGCCAGCAGCTCCGGACTAGCGGGGAGCTACGAGCAGTACTTC. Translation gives CASSSGLAGSYEQYF.